This record looks at one TCR beta chain sequence and its context. The antigen is undetermined. The TCR beta libraries were generated through quantitative 5'-RACE incorporating molecular barcodes. Each CDR3 protein is one row after TCRdb ran MiXCR on the 5' RACE reads. This table has under 200,000 distinct CDR3 sequences, over 10% appearing once. This entry is derived from a study of CD8 T cells in ankylosing spondylitis. CDR1 LNHNV and CDR2 YYDKDF come from the germline V gene (reference sequence). This CDR3 is built from 16 residues. Trimming took off 6 bases at V and 0 bases at J, with 18 bases between the two ends. Whole-study findings and limits: Reports say disease-linked clones showed up significantly more in matched ankylosing spondylitis synovial fluid. Earlier work had already found some motif variants in reactive arthritis synovial fluid and blood.

This clonotype was sampled from a female donor with ankylosing spondylitis or in good health (not recorded which). The sequencing input was blood, either unsorted or a sorted T cell fraction (not recorded which). The chain couples TRBV15 to TRBJ2-7; D is ambiguous. This chain's CDR3 is CATRHEEKMSSYEQYF. CDR3 sequence (DNA): TGTGCCACCAGACATGAAGAGAAGATGAGCTCCTACGAGCAGTACTTC.